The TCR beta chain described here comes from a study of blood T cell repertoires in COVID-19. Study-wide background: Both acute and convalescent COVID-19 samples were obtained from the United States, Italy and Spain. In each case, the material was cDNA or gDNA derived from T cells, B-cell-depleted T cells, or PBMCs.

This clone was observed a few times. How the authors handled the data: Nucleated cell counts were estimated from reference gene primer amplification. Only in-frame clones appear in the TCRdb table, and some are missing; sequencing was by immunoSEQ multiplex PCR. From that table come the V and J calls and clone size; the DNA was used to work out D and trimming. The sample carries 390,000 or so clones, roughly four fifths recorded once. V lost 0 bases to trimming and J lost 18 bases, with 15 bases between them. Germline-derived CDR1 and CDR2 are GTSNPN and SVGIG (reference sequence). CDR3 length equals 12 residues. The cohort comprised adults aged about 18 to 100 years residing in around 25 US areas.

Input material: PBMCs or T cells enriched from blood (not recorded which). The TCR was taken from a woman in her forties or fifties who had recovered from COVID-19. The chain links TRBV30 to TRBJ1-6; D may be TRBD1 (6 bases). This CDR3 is CAWSVNRETCHF. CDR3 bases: TGTGCCTGGAGTGTAAACAGGGAGACGTGCCACTTT.